This TCR beta chain was observed in a study of cytomegalovirus exposure and HLA in healthy donors. Study outcomes and limitations: The study flagged roughly 150 TCR beta chains as cytomegalovirus-associated.

Germline V gene lookup returns CDR1 SGHRS and CDR2 YFSETQ. The CDR3 contains 13 residues. Trimming pared 0 bases from V and 4 bases from J, leaving 8 bases between. As to this clone: The antigen remains unidentified.

Researchers ran the PCR with 60 Vbeta and 13 Jbeta primers. The assay was immunoSEQ multiplex PCR, and TCRdb's table has in-frame clones only and misses some. The table lists about 180,000 clones, 80% of them singletons. Sequenced: PBMCs. The origin of this receptor is a woman aged 25 to 39 in good health and CMV-seronegative. This chain uses TRBV5-1 with TRBJ2-7; D is possibly TRBD2 (5 bases). For the CDR3, the DNA is TGCGCCAGCAGCTTGGCGAGGGTTTACGAGCAGTACTTC. Translated, it gives CASSLARVYEQYF.